The source of this T cell receptor beta chain is a study of PD-1 blockade in mismatch repair-deficient tumors. A few pembrolizumab responders had their TCRs sequenced. The assay was immunoSEQ multiplex PCR, and TCRdb's table has in-frame clones only and misses some. The profile shows some 85,000 clones, approximately 78% of them singletons. Per germline, CDR1 SGHTA and CDR2 FQGTGA. This CDR3 region has 15 residues. Trimming took 5 bases from V and 6 from J; bases not matched to a gene: 8. This material consisted of peripheral blood, taken 44 weeks after starting pembrolizumab. The V call is TRBV7-3, the J call TRBJ2-2, with 8 bases lining up with TRBD2. The receptor's source is an adult with mismatch repair-deficient cancer. The CDR3: CASSPGLARSGELFF. The CDR3, as DNA: TGTGCCAGCAGCCCCGGACTAGCTCGATCCGGGGAGCTGTTTTTT.